Presented here are 6 T cell receptor beta chains from one specimen sequenced in a study of CD8+ T cells in alopecia areata. The authors extracted RNA and reverse transcribed it into cDNA as the sequencing template. Data came from immunoSEQ multiplex PCR; TCRdb stores just in-frame clones and leaves some out. The sample includes hundreds of thousands of clones, over 45% seen only once; the top ten take roughly 0.88%. Regarding treatment: oral pan-JAK inhibitor, 5-10 mg twice daily. Sequenced here: CD4+ T cells sorted from blood, sampled at week 52, from a patient treated with tofacitinib. These receptors were obtained from a human donor with alopecia areata.

A few counts support this clone. J is TRBJ2-6 and V is TRBV5-1, with D maybe TRBD2 (5 bases). The V and J ends lost 7 bases and 0 bases respectively, with 11 bases between them. Germline CDR1 reads SGHRS; CDR2 reads YFSETQ. The CDR3 totals 15 residues. This CDR3 reads CASQLGNSGANVLTF. The CDR3 nucleotides are TGCGCCAGCCAACTAGGAAACTCTGGGGCCAACGTCCTGACTTTC.

The chain joins TRBV2 to TRBJ2-5; D unresolved. The CDR3 spans 13 residues. CDR1 is SNHLY and CDR2 is FYNNEI in the germline V gene. Trimming removed 2 bases from V and 4 bases from J, with 8 bases in between. The CDR3 nucleotides are TGTGCCAGCAGTGAACTACAGAGAGAGACCCAGTACTTC. Translating gives CASSELQRETQYF.

Details on this clone: Additional DNA sequences in this sample encode the identical CDR3. For the CDR3, the DNA is TGTGCCTGGAGTGTACGGGGAAGCTATGGCTACACCTTC. This sequence encodes CAWSVRGSYGYTF. The gene calls are TRBV30 and TRBJ1-2; no clear D. Trimming took off 0 bases at V and 4 bases at J, with 9 bases between the two ends. The CDR3 spans 13 residues. In germline, CDR1 is GTSNPN, CDR2 SVGIG (reference sequence).

V and J are TRBV7-9 and TRBJ2-5; 11 bases fit TRBD2. The CDR3 sequence is 14 residues long. Germline V gene data show CDR1 as SEHNR and CDR2 as FQNEAQ (reference sequence). Trimming cost V 3 bases and J 4 bases; bases outside gene matches: 1. The CDR3 DNA reads as TGTGCCAGCAGCTTTACTAGCGGGGGAGAGACCCAGTACTTC. Its protein product is CASSFTSGGETQYF. The complete variable domain, with remaining parts taken from reference TRBV7-9 and TRBJ2-5, reads DTGVSQNPRHKITKRGQNVTFRCDPISEHNRLYWYRQTLGQGPEFLTYFQNEAQLEKSRLLSDRFSAERPKGSFSTLEIQRTEQGDSAMYLCASSFTSGGETQYFGPGTRLLVL.

This clone appeared a few times. This chain joins TRBV7-9 and TRBJ1-1; D perhaps matches TRBD1 (5 bases). Germline V CDR1 and CDR2: SEHNR, FQNEAQ (reference sequence). V lost 1 base, J lost 4 bases, and 10 bases lay in between. This CDR3 has 14 amino acids. CDR3 in amino acids: CASSLDGGPTEAFF. The CDR3 DNA reads as TGTGCCAGCAGCTTAGACGGGGGTCCCACTGAAGCTTTCTTT.

The genes are TRBV30 and TRBJ1-2, with 9 positions matching TRBD1. The trim removed 2 bases at V and 6 bases at J, leaving 7 bases unmatched. Germline loops: CDR1 GTSNPN, CDR2 SVGIG (reference sequence). There are 14 residues in the CDR3. CDR3 loop: CAWSHLGTGNGYTF. The CDR3 region has the DNA TGTGCCTGGAGTCATCTCGGGACAGGGAATGGCTACACCTTC.